The rows below give T cell receptor beta chains drawn from one sample of a study of T cells in Graves' hyperthyroidism and ophthalmopathy. One entry per CDR3 protein, called by TCRdb with MiXCR from the multiplex PCR reads. The sample contains almost 600,000 distinct CDR3 sequences, under 60% of which appear only once. Sequenced: peripheral blood or thyroid tissue (not recorded which). The receptors were gathered from a young woman with Graves' hyperthyroidism. The CDR3 runs from the conserved cysteine through the conserved F or W. The D gene is left open where the match is weak. The size of a clone is reported for some rows only, either as once, few or many, or as a class for expanded clones.

TRBJ1-1 few TRBV28 . CASSSNSGGADTEAFF TGTGCCAGCAGTTCCAACTCGGGGGGGGCGGACACTGAAGCTTTCTTT
TRBJ2-7 many TRBV5-5 . CASSFSGGGSPYEQYF TGTGCCAGCAGCTTTTCAGGCGGGGGCTCTCCCTACGAGCAGTACTTC
TRBJ2-2 . TRBV29-1 TRBD2 CSWTSTGELFF TGCAGCTGGACTAGCACCGGGGAGCTGTTTTTT
TRBJ1-2 many TRBV12-3/TRBV12-4 . CASNTWGERGYTF TGTGCCAGCAACACTTGGGGGGAGAGAGGCTACACCTTC
TRBJ2-7 . TRBV29-1 TRBD1 CSVFPGDRGGSYEQYF TGCAGCGTTTTCCCGGGGGACAGGGGTGGTTCCTACGAGCAGTACTTC
TRBJ1-1 many TRBV9 . CASSLGGQMNTEAFF TGTGCCAGCAGCCTGGGGGGGCAGATGAACACTGAAGCTTTCTTT
TRBJ1-2 many TRBV6-1 . CASSEEQRDVYGYTF TGTGCCAGCAGCGAAGAACAAAGGGACGTCTATGGCTACACCTTC
TRBJ2-7 . TRBV5-5 TRBD2 CASGLGGNRYEQYF TGCGCCAGCGGCCTGGGGGGGAACCGCTACGAGCAGTACTTC
TRBJ2-7 many TRBV6-5 . CASTQLGTYEQYF TGTGCCAGCACTCAGCTAGGGACCTACGAGCAGTACTTC
TRBJ2-7 many TRBV6-5 TRBD2 CASNLPGGGEQYF TGTGCCAGCAACCTACCCGGCGGGGGCGAGCAGTACTTC
TRBJ2-7 . TRBV7-2 . CASSPFSIRDYEQYF TGTGCCAGCAGTCCGTTTTCGATTAGAGACTACGAGCAGTACTTC
TRBJ2-3 . TRBV7-9 . CASSSQQGPSYNEQYF TGTGCCAGCAGCTCCCAACAGGGACCTAGTTACAATGAGCAGTATTTT
TRBJ1-1 . TRBV7-9 . CASSYSGSSTEAFF TGTGCCAGCAGCTATAGCGGGAGTAGCACTGAAGCTTTCTTT
TRBJ2-1 . TRBV20-1 . CSAPALGYNEQFF TGCAGTGCCCCAGCCTTGGGCTACAATGAGCAGTTCTTC
TRBJ2-7 many TRBV20-1 TRBD2 CSAGLAGRYEQYF TGCAGTGCCGGACTAGCGGGACGGTACGAGCAGTACTTC
TRBJ1-1 many TRBV29-1 . CSVEDGGNTEAFF TGCAGCGTTGAAGATGGGGGGAACACTGAAGCTTTCTTT
TRBJ2-5 many TRBV11-2 . CASSLAGVRERTQYF TGTGCCAGCAGCTTAGCCGGGGTCCGGGAAAGGACCCAGTACTTC
TRBJ2-1 . TRBV7-9 . CASSVGGPRTYNEQFF TGTGCCAGCAGCGTCGGAGGGCCTAGAACCTACAATGAGCAGTTCTTC
TRBJ1-5 many TRBV2 . CASSSRTDQPQHF TGTGCCAGCAGTTCCCGGACTGATCAGCCCCAGCATTTT
TRBJ2-7 many TRBV11-3 TRBD1 CASRLTGEGTGEQYF TGTGCCAGCAGACTTACAGGGGAAGGGACGGGGGAGCAGTACTTC
TRBJ2-5 many TRBV5-8 . CASSPRLAKGETQYF TGTGCCAGCAGCCCCAGGCTAGCGAAGGGGGAGACCCAGTACTTC
TRBJ2-7 . TRBV3-1 . CASSQDPGLGGYEQYF TGTGCCAGCAGCCAAGATCCTGGACTAGGGGGTTACGAGCAGTACTTC